This T cell receptor (beta chain) is from a study of Ad26.COV2.S vaccination and SARS-CoV-2 variants. V lost 5 bases and J lost 2, with 13 bases in between. CDR1 and CDR2 (germline): SGHTA, FQGNSA. This CDR3 spans 14 amino acids. TCRdb's copy holds only in-frame clones and misses some; the assay was immunoSEQ multiplex PCR. The data contain hundreds of thousands of clones, about 93% of them singletons. Treatment in this sample: around 19 received Ad26.COV2.S at low or high dose, single or two shots; five or six received placebo; per-sample allocation not given. Each sample was drawn 63 days after the first injection (of vaccine or placebo).

The source of this sequence is a person between 18 and 59 years old who received the Ad26.COV2.S COVID-19 vaccine or a placebo. The chain is built from TRBV7-2 and TRBJ2-7; D may be TRBD1 or TRBD2 (5 bases each). This specimen was peripheral blood, taken in a trial of Ad26.COV2.S vaccine versus placebo. The CDR3 DNA follows: TGTGCCAGCAGCCCCCGAATGGGGGCCTACGAGCAGTACTTC. Translation gives CASSPRMGAYEQYF.